The rows below give T cell receptor beta chains drawn from one sample of a study of T cell responses to AZD1222 COVID-19 vaccine. Only in-frame clones appear in the TCRdb table, and some are missing; sequencing was by immunoSEQ multiplex PCR. The repertoire holds approximately 120,000 clones, with 65% to 90% as singletons. The material sequenced was peripheral blood, taken 28 days after the second AZD1222 dose. The receptors here all came from an adult who received the AZD1222 COVID-19 vaccine. Each CDR3 is given without its conserved first and last residue. Each record gives: V gene, CDR3 protein.

>TRBV6-2/TRBV6-3
ASSRGQTNYGYT
>TRBV9
ASSVGSAQAISGNTIY
>TRBV4-3
ASSQDKDLAYEQY
>TRBV27
ASTRVGTSLQETQY
>TRBV7-2
ASSLASLEGKGYT
>TRBV3-1/TRBV3-2
ASSHAAGGNPADTQY
>TRBV3-1/TRBV3-2
ASSHGGISNEKLF
>TRBV5-5
ASSLAQANYGYT
>TRBV7-8
ASSLDRGRSGNTIY
>TRBV28
ASSHYGGGSDTQY
>TRBV27
ASSDYMEQF
>TRBV7-9
ASSLEVDGYT
>TRBV5-1
ASSLGLAGGPSYTQY
>TRBV5-1
ASSFYTPWGETQY
>TRBV5-6
ASSHTGNEQF
>TRBV2
ASSVEF
>TRBV5-1
ASSLGQGEETQY
>TRBV27
ASSGGRIPSPLH
>TRBV27
ASSLNRGRGPLH
>TRBV5-1
ASSLAASGHSTDTQY